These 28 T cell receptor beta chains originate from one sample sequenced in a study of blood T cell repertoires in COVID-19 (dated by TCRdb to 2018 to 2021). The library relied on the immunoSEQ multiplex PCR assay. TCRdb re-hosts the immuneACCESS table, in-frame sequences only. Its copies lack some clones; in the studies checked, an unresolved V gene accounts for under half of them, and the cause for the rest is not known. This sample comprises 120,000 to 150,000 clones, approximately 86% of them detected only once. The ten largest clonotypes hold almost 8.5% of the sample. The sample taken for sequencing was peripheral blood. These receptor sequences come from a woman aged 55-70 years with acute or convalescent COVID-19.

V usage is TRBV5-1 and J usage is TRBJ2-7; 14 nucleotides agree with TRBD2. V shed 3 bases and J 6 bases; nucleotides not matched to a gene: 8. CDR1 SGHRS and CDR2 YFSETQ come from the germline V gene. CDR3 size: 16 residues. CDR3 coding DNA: TGCGCCAGCAGCTCAGGACTAGCGGGGGGCCCGATCGAGCAGTACTTC. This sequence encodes CASSSGLAGGPIEQYF.

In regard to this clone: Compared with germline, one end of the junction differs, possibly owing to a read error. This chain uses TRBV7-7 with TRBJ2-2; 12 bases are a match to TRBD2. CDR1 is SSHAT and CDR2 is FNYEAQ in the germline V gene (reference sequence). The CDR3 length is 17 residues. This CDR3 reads CASSPRTSGANTGELFF. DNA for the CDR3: TGTGCTAGCAGCCCCAGGACTAGCGGGGCCAACACCGGGGAGCTGTTTTTT.

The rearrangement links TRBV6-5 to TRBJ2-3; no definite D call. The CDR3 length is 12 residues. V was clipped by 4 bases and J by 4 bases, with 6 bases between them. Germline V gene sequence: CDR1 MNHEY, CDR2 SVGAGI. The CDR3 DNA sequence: TGTGCCAGCAGTTCCGTCCCAGATACGCAGTATTTT. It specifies CASSSVPDTQYF.

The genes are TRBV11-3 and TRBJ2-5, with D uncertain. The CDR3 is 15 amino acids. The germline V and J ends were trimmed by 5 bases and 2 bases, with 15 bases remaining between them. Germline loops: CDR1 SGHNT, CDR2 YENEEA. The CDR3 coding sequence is TGTGCCAGCAGCGCCCGTATGGTGGAGCAAGAGACCCAGTACTTC. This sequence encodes CASSARMVEQETQYF.

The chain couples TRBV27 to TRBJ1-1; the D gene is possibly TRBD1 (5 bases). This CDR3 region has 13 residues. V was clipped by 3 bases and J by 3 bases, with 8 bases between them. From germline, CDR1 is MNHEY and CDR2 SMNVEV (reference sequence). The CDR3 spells CASSFGAYTEAFF. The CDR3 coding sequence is TGTGCCAGCAGTTTTGGGGCATACACTGAAGCTTTCTTT.

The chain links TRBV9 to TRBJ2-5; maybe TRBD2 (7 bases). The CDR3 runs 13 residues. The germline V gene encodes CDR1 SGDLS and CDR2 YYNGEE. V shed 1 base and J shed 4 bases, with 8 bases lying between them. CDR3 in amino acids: CASSVRGGETQYF. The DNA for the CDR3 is TGTGCCAGCAGCGTAAGGGGGGGAGAGACCCAGTACTTC.

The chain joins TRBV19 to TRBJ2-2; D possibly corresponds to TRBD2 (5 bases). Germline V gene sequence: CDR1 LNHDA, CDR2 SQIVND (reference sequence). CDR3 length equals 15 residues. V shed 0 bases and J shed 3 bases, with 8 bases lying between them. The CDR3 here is CASSIERAYTGELFF. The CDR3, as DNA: TGTGCCAGTAGTATAGAGCGGGCCTACACCGGGGAGCTGTTTTTT. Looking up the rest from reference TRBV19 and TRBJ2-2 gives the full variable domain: DGGITQSPKYLFRKEGQNVTLSCEQNLNHDAMYWYRQDPGQGLRLIYYSQIVNDFQKGDIAEGYSVSREKKESFPLTVTSAQKNPTAFYLCASSIERAYTGELFFGEGSRLTVL.

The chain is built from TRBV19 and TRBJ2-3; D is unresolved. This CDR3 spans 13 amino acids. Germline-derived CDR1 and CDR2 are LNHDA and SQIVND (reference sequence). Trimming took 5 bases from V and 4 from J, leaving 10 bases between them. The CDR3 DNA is TGTGCCAGTAGTCCTTTAGCATCAGATACGCAGTATTTT. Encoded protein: CASSPLASDTQYF.

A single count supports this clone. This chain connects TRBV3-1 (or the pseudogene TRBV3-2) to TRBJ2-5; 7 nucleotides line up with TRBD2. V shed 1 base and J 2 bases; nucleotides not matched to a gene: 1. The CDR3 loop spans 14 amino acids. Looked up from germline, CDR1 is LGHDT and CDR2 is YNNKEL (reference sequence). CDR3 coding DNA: TGTGCCAGCAGCCAAGGGGGGGGACAAGAGACCCAGTACTTC. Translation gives CASSQGGGQETQYF.

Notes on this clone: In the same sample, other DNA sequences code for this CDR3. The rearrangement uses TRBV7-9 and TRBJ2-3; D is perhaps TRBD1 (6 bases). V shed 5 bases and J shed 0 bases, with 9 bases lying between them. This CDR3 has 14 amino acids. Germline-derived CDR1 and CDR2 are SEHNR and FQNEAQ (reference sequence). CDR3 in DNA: TGTGCCAGCAGCCTACAGGGTAGCACAGATACGCAGTATTTT. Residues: CASSLQGSTDTQYF.

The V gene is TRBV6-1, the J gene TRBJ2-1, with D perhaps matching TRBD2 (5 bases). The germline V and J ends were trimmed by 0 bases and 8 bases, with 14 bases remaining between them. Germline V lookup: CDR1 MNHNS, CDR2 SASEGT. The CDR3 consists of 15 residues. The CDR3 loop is CASSEAQLEIYEQFF. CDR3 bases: TGTGCCAGCAGTGAAGCGCAACTAGAGATCTATGAGCAGTTCTTC.

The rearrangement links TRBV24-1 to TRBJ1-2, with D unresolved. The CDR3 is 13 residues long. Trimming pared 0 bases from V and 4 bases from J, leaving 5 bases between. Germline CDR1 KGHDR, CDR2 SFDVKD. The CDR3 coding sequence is TGTGCCACCAGTGATTTGCTTTTCTATGGCTACACCTTC. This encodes CATSDLLFYGYTF.

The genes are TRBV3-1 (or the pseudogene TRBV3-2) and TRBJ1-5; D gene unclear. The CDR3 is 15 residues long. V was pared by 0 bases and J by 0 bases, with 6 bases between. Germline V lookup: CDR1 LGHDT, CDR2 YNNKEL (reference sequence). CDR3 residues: CASSQDPSSNQPQHF. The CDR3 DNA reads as TGTGCCAGCAGCCAAGATCCCAGTAGCAATCAGCCCCAGCATTTT.

DNA for the CDR3: TGCAGTGCTAGTATCTCGCCTCAGCAGCCCCAGCATTTT. As protein: CSASISPQQPQHF. The gene calls are TRBV20-1 and TRBJ1-5; D remains unclear. This CDR3 has 13 residues. The V end was cut by 3 bases, the J end by 7 bases, with 13 bases between. From germline, CDR1 is DFQATT and CDR2 SNEGSKA (reference sequence).

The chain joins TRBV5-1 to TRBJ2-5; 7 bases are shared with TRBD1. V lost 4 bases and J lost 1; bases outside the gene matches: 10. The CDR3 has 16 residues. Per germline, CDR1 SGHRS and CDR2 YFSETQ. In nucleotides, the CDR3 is TGCGCCAGCAGCCTAACCGGGACAGCTATCCAAGAGACCCAGTACTTC. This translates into CASSLTGTAIQETQYF.

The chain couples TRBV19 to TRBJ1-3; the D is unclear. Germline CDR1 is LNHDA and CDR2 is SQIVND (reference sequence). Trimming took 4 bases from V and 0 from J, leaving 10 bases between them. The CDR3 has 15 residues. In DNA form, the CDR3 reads TGTGCCAGTAGTACTAATCCAACCTCTGGAAACACCATATATTTT. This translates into CASSTNPTSGNTIYF.

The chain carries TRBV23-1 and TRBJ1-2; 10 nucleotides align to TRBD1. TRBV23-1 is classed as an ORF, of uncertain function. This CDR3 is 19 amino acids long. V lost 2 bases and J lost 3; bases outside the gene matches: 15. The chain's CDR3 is CASSQPTSPGQGMDYGYTF. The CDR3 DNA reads TGCGCCAGCAGTCAACCCACCTCCCCGGGACAGGGGATGGACTATGGCTACACCTTC.

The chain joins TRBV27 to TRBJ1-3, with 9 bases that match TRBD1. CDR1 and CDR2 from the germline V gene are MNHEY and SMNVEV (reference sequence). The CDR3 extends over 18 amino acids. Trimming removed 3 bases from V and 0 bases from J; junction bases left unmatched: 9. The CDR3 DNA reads TGTGCCAGCAGTTTGCGAGGGACAGGGATAGGCTCTGGAAACACCATATATTTT. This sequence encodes CASSLRGTGIGSGNTIYF.

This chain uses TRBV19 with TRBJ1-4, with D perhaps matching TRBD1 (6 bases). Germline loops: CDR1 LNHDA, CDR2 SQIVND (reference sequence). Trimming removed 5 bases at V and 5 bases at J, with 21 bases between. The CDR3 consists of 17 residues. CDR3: CASSRRTVATGNEKLFF. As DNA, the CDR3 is TGTGCCAGTAGTCGACGGACAGTCGCGACGGGGAATGAAAAACTGTTTTTT.

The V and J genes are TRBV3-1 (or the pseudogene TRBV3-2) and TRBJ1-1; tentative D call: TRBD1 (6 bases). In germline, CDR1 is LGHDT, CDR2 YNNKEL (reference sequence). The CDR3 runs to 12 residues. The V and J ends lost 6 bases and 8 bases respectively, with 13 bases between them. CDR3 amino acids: CASRRLQGEAFF. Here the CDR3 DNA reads TGTGCCAGCAGGCGATTACAGGGCGAAGCTTTCTTT.

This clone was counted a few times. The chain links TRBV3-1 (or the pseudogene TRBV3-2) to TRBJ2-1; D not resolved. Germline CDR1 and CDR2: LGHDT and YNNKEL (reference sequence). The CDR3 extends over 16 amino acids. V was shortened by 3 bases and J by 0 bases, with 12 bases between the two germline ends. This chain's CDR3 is CASSHPRSSSYNEQFF. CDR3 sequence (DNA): TGTGCCAGCAGCCACCCTCGTTCGAGCTCCTACAATGAGCAGTTCTTC.

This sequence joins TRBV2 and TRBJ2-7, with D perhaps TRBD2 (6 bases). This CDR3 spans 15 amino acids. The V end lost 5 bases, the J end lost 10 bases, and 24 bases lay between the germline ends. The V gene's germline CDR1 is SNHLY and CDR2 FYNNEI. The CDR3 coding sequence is TGTGCCAGCAGTAAAGAGCCCGGGGGTTTAGGGGAACAGTACTTC. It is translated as CASSKEPGGLGEQYF.

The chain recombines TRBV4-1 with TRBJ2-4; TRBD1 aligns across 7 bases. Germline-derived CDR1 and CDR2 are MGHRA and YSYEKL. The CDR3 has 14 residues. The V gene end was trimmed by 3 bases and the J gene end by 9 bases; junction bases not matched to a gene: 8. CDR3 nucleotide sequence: TGCGCCAGCAGCCAGGGGCCGGGACAGAGCATTCAGTACTTC. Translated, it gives CASSQGPGQSIQYF.

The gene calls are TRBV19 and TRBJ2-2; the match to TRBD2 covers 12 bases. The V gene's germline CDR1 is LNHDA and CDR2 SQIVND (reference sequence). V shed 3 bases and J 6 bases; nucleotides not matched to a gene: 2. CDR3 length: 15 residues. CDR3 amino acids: CASSIASGGAGELFF. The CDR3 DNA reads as TGTGCCAGTAGTATTGCTAGCGGGGGGGCCGGGGAGCTGTTTTTT.

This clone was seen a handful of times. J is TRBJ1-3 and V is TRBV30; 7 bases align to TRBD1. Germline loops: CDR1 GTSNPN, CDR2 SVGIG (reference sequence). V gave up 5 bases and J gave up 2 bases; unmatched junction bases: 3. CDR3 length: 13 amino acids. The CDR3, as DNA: TGTGCCTGGGACAGGGTGGCTGGAAACACCATATATTTT. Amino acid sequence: CAWDRVAGNTIYF.

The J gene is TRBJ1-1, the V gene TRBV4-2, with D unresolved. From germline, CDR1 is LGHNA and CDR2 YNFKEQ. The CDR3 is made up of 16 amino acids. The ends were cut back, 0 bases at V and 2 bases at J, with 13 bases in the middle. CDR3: CASSQEQRLGNTEAFF. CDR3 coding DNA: TGTGCCAGCAGCCAAGAGCAGAGGTTGGGTAACACTGAAGCTTTCTTT.

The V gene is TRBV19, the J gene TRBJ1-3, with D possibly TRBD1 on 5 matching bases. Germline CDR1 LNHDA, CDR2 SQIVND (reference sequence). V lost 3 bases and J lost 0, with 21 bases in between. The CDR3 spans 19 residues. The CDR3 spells CASSMDLGASPDSGNTIYF. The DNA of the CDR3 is TGTGCCAGTAGTATGGATCTTGGGGCTTCCCCAGACTCTGGAAACACCATATATTTT. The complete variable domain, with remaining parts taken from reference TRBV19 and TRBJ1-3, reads DGGITQSPKYLFRKEGQNVTLSCEQNLNHDAMYWYRQDPGQGLRLIYYSQIVNDFQKGDIAEGYSVSREKKESFPLTVTSAQKNPTAFYLCASSMDLGASPDSGNTIYFGEGSWLTVV.

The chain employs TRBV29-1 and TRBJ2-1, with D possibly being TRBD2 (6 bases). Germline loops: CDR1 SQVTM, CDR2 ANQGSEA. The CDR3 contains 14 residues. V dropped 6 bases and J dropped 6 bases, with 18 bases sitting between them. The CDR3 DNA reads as TGCAGCGTCTATACCCCGGGAGTGACCAATGAGCAGTTCTTC. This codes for CSVYTPGVTNEQFF.